A selection of T cell receptor beta chains follows, all from one sample in a study of blood T cells in healthy people across ages. TCRdb reanalysed the 5' RACE reads using MiXCR and keeps one entry per CDR3 protein. The sample yields around 900,000 distinct CDR3 sequences, roughly 47% seen once. The sequenced sample consisted of blood. These receptors originate from a woman aged 55 to 70 in good health. The CDR3 runs from the conserved cysteine through the conserved F or W. The D gene is left open where the match is weak. Size is stated for part of the rows, as once, few or many counts, or as a class when the clone is expanded.

j_call | v_call | clone_size | d_call | cdr3_nt | cdr3_aa
TRBJ2-4 | TRBV5-1 | NA | NA | TGCGCCAGCAGCTTGGGGGGTTTTAGGACAGATCGACTAGCCAAAAACATTCAGTACTTC | CASSLGGFRTDRLAKNIQYF
TRBJ2-7 | TRBV12-3/TRBV12-4 | NA | NA | TGTGCCAGCACCCTCACAGGGTACGAGCAGTACTTC | CASTLTGYEQYF
TRBJ1-1 | TRBV20-1 | NA | NA | TGCAGTGCTCTAGGCAACACTGAAGCTTTCTTT | CSALGNTEAFF
TRBJ1-2 | TRBV29-1 | NA | NA | TGCAGCGTGGAATGGGTCGATGGCTACACCTTC | CSVEWVDGYTF
TRBJ2-1 | TRBV20-1 | NA | NA | TGCAGTGCTAGGAACCAAGTTGAGCAGTTCTTC | CSARNQVEQFF
TRBJ2-5 | TRBV5-1 | NA | TRBD1 | TGCGCCAGCAGCACAACAGGGGAAGAGACCCAGTACTTC | CASSTTGEETQYF
TRBJ1-2 | TRBV28 | NA | NA | TGTGCCAGCACTGGCTTTGGTGGCTACACCTTC | CASTGFGGYTF
TRBJ2-7 | TRBV6-2/TRBV6-3 | NA | NA | TGTGCCAGCAGTGAACGCACGCGGGACTACGAGCAGTACTTC | CASSERTRDYEQYF
TRBJ2-1 | TRBV28 | NA | NA | TGTGCCAGCAGTTTACCAGGAGCCCCCCCCTACAATGAGCAGTTCTTC | CASSLPGAPPYNEQFF
TRBJ1-2 | TRBV10-3 | few | NA | TGTGCCATCAGTGAGGGACCCGGCCATGGCTACACCTTC | CAISEGPGHGYTF
TRBJ2-7 | TRBV2 | few | NA | TGTGCCAGCAGTGAGCGGGCTTACGAGCAGTACTTC | CASSERAYEQYF
TRBJ1-5 | TRBV6-2/TRBV6-3 | NA | NA | TGTGCCAGCAGTTCCTTTAGCAATCAGCCCCAGCATTTT | CASSSFSNQPQHF
TRBJ1-6 | TRBV3-1 | NA | NA | TGTGCCAGCAGCCACAGTCGGATGAACAATTCACCCCTCCACTTT | CASSHSRMNNSPLHF
TRBJ2-7 | TRBV20-1 | NA | TRBD1 | TGCAGTGCTACACAGGGGGCGAGGGGCGAGCAGTACTTC | CSATQGARGEQYF
TRBJ2-7 | TRBV27 | NA | NA | TGTGCCAGCAGAGGAAGCGGGTTAATCTCCTACGAGCAGTACTTC | CASRGSGLISYEQYF
TRBJ2-7 | TRBV7-2 | NA | NA | TGTGCCAGCAGCTTAGAGGGCCACAACTACGAGCAGTACTTC | CASSLEGHNYEQYF
TRBJ1-4 | TRBV13 | NA | TRBD1 | TGTGCCAGCAGTCACACAGGGGGGGGTAATGAAAAACTGTTTTTT | CASSHTGGGNEKLFF
TRBJ2-2 | TRBV27 | NA | NA | TGTGCCAGCAGTTTTCCAGCGGGTAACACCGGGGAGCTGTTTTTT | CASSFPAGNTGELFF
TRBJ1-5 | TRBV28 | NA | NA | TGTGCCAGCGGGATGACAGGATTTAGCAATCAGCCCCAGCATTTT | CASGMTGFSNQPQHF
TRBJ1-2 | TRBV2 | few | NA | TGTGCCAGACAGACCGTTGCCAACTATGGCTACACCTTC | CARQTVANYGYTF
TRBJ1-5 | TRBV9 | NA | NA | TGTGCCAGCAGCGTAGGAGGGGGCAATCAGCCCCAGCATTTT | CASSVGGGNQPQHF
TRBJ2-5 | TRBV7-9 | NA | NA | TGTGCCAGCAGCTTAAATGCCAAAGAGACCCAGTACTTC | CASSLNAKETQYF
TRBJ2-5 | TRBV15 | NA | NA | TGTGCCACCAGCACGAGCCAAGAGACCCAGTACTTC | CATSTSQETQYF
TRBJ2-1 | TRBV6-5 | NA | NA | TGTGCCAGCAGTCTTGAGGGAGTAACCAATGAGCAGTTCTTC | CASSLEGVTNEQFF
TRBJ2-3 | TRBV7-9 | NA | NA | TGTGCCAGCAGCTCCTGGACTAGCACAGATACGCAGTATTTT | CASSSWTSTDTQYF
TRBJ2-2 | TRBV4-1 | NA | NA | TGCGCCAGCAGCCCGGACAGCGGCGGGGAGCTGTTTTTT | CASSPDSGGELFF